The source of this T cell receptor (beta chain) is a study of human T cells and chemical hapten exposure. Study overall: Patients, largely female, had alopecia areata, totalis or universalis.

This clonotype was detected many times. No DNA is shown, since the ends of the CDR3 on it are uncertain; the CDR3 is the one TCRdb lists. The CDR3 length is 19 residues, termini included. One entry per CDR3 protein results from TCRdb running MiXCR on the RACE reads. The profile shows about 340,000 distinct CDR3 sequences, approximately 6.9% of them singletons. Time point denoted: patch test 1, 2 weeks after DPC sensitization. The treatment was: therapeutic diphenylcyclopropenone sensitization with weekly scalp DPC. Specimen: whole blood, collected in connection with sensitization to the hapten diphenylcyclopropenone (DPC). The source is a woman aged 18 to 35 with alopecia areata. Some clones in this sample may be carry-over from other donors' samples. The chain links TRBV12-3 or TRBV12-4 to TRBJ1-5; the table assigns TRBD1, which was not confirmed against the DNA. CDR3 in amino acids: CASSFRARGLRYSNQPQHF.